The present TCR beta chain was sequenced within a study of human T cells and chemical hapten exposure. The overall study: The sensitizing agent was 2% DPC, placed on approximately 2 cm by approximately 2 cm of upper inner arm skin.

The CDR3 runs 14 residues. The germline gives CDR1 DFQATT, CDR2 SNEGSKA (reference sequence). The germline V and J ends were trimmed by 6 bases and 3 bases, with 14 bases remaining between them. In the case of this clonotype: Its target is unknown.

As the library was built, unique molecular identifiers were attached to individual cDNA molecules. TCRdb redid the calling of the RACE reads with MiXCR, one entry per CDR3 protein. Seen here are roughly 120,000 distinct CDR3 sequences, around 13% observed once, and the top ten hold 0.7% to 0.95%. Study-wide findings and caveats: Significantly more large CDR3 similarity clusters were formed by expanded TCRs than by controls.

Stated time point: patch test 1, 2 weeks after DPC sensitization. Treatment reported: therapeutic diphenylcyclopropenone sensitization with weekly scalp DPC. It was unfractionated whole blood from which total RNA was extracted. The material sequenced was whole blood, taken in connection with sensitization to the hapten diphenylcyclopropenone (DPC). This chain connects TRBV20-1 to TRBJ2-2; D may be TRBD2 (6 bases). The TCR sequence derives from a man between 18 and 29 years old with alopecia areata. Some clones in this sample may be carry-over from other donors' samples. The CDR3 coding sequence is TGCAGTGCGGACCGGGACTCGGACACCGGGGAGCTGTTTTTT. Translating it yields CSADRDSDTGELFF.